The 20 T cell receptor beta chains listed next were all sequenced from one sample in a study of cytomegalovirus exposure and HLA in healthy donors. PCR primers comprised 60 Vbeta and 13 Jbeta primers. Here immunoSEQ multiplex PCR was the method, and the copy in TCRdb shows in-frame clones only, minus some. The sample records 150,000 to 200,000 clones, 80% being singletons. Material for sequencing was PBMCs. These receptors all stem from a man younger than 30 in good health and CMV-seropositive.

The V and J genes are TRBV7-4 and TRBJ2-2; the D gene is possibly TRBD1 (6 bases). The CDR3 consists of 18 residues. With 5 bases removed from V and 3 bases from J, the gap between germline ends came to 22 bases. Germline V gene lookup returns CDR1 SGHVT and CDR2 SQSDAQ. The CDR3: CASSARPGVRADTGELFF. The CDR3, as DNA: TGTGCCAGCAGCGCACGCCCAGGGGTGCGCGCGGACACCGGGGAGCTGTTTTTT.

The chain recombines TRBV10-1 with TRBJ2-7; D gene uncertain. Trimming pared 2 bases from V and 2 bases from J, leaving 10 bases between. The CDR3 length is 14 residues. CDR1 is WNHNN and CDR2 is SYGVQD in the germline V gene (reference sequence). The CDR3 protein is CASSEETAPYEQYF. The CDR3 region has the DNA TGCGCCAGCAGTGAGGAAACAGCTCCCTACGAGCAGTACTTC.

The chain links TRBV19 to TRBJ2-7; TRBD2 aligns across 11 bases. This CDR3 comprises 14 residues. With V trimmed by 5 bases and J by 1 base, 1 base remained unmatched. Per the germline V gene, CDR1 is LNHDA and CDR2 is SQIVND (reference sequence). The CDR3 protein is CASSLAGGSYEQYF. The CDR3 bases are TGTGCCAGTAGTCTAGCGGGAGGTTCCTACGAGCAGTACTTC.

This rearrangement joins TRBV7-9 to TRBJ1-5; D remains unclear. Germline V gives CDR1 SEHNR, CDR2 FQNEAQ (reference sequence). The length of the CDR3 is 12 residues. Trimming pared 4 bases from V and 5 bases from J, leaving 6 bases between. CDR3 sequence reads: CASSSEYQPQHF. CDR3 coding DNA: TGTGCCAGCAGCTCAGAATATCAGCCCCAGCATTTT.

V gene TRBV19 combines with J gene TRBJ2-1, with D maybe TRBD1 (5 bases). Trimming removed 1 base at V and 5 bases at J, with 6 bases between. The CDR3 runs 13 residues. Germline V gene lookup returns CDR1 LNHDA and CDR2 SQIVND (reference sequence). The CDR3 nucleotides read TGTGCCAGTAGTATAGTAGGGGACAATGAGCAGTTCTTC. This codes for CASSIVGDNEQFF.

This chain uses TRBV5-1 with TRBJ1-3, with D unresolved. CDR1 SGHRS and CDR2 YFSETQ come from the germline V gene. Trimming left V 7 bases short and J 0 bases short, with 20 bases between. This CDR3 has 17 amino acids. The CDR3 here is CASSAQQFTSSGNTIYF. CDR3 coding DNA: TGCGCCAGCTCCGCTCAACAGTTCACTTCCTCTGGAAACACCATATATTTT.

The V and J genes are TRBV27 and TRBJ2-3; D is possibly TRBD2 (6 bases). V was pared by 2 bases and J by 2 bases, with 11 bases between. CDR3 length equals 15 residues. CDR1 and CDR2 (germline): MNHEY, SMNVEV (reference sequence). The CDR3 DNA sequence: TGTGCCAGCAGTTTAACAGGAGGGCCCACAGATACGCAGTATTTT. This translates into CASSLTGGPTDTQYF.

J is TRBJ2-2 and V is TRBV9; D may be TRBD2 (7 bases). The CDR3 loop spans 15 amino acids. V shed 1 base and J shed 4 bases, with 11 bases lying between them. Looked up from germline, CDR1 is SGDLS and CDR2 is YYNGEE. The CDR3 spells CASSVQGGGTGELFF. DNA of the CDR3: TGTGCCAGCAGCGTACAAGGGGGGGGCACCGGGGAGCTGTTTTTT.

In nucleotides, the CDR3 is TGTGCCAGTCGCCAGGGAGGGCCGGGGGAGACCCAGTACTTC. Its protein is CASRQGGPGETQYF. The chain recombines TRBV6-1 with TRBJ2-5; TRBD2 matches at 7 bases. The CDR3 loop spans 14 amino acids. The V gene's germline CDR1 is MNHNS and CDR2 SASEGT. V was pared by 9 bases and J by 5 bases, with 12 bases of the junction left unmatched.

V gene TRBV18 combines with J gene TRBJ2-7; 7 nucleotides match TRBD2. J was trimmed by 1 base and V by 3 bases; bases with no gene match: 6. This CDR3 region has 15 residues. Germline V gene sequence: CDR1 KGHSH, CDR2 LQKENI. CDR3 protein: CASSPSGGVSYEQYF. CDR3 in DNA: TGTGCCAGCTCACCCAGTGGGGGGGTTTCCTACGAGCAGTACTTC.

There are a few counts of this clone. The rearrangement joins TRBV7-8 to TRBJ1-4; a weak D match, TRBD1 (6 bases). Trimming left V 5 bases short and J 1 base short, with 11 bases between. The CDR3 is made up of 15 amino acids. Germline lookup yields CDR1 SGHVS and CDR2 FQNEAQ. The CDR3 loop reads CASSVTGRTNEKLFF. The CDR3 nucleotides read TGTGCCAGCAGCGTCACAGGGAGAACTAATGAAAAACTGTTTTTT.

The V gene is TRBV27, the J gene TRBJ2-5, with TRBD2 as a possible D gene (6 bases). Germline loops: CDR1 MNHEY, CDR2 SMNVEV (reference sequence). V was clipped by 0 bases and J by 5 bases, with 13 bases between them. This CDR3 has 15 residues. Written as DNA, the CDR3 is TGTGCCAGCAGTTTATCGCCGGGAGTGGTCGAGACCCAGTACTTC. Protein: CASSLSPGVVETQYF.

V is TRBV7-9 and J is TRBJ2-2; D perhaps matches TRBD2 (5 bases). Trimming removed 3 bases from V and 6 bases from J, with 17 bases in between. The CDR3 has 16 amino acids. Germline V gene sequence: CDR1 SEHNR, CDR2 FQNEAQ (reference sequence). The CDR3 bases are TGTGCCAGCAGCTTCGGTTGGGCCGGGATGTCCGGGGAGCTGTTTTTT. This codes for CASSFGWAGMSGELFF.

The chain is built from TRBV7-9 and TRBJ2-1; 10 bases are shared with TRBD2. This CDR3 region has 16 residues. Per germline, CDR1 SEHNR and CDR2 FQNEAQ (reference sequence). The junction had 5 bases not matched to a gene; V was cut back by 1 base and J by 5 bases. The CDR3 DNA reads as TGTGCCAGCAGCTTAGAAAGCGGGAGGGCCGACAATGAGCAGTTCTTC. Encoded protein: CASSLESGRADNEQFF.

The rearrangement joins TRBV29-1 to TRBJ2-5; a weak D match, TRBD2 (5 bases). Per the germline V gene, CDR1 is SQVTM and CDR2 is ANQGSEA. V gave up 3 bases and J gave up 3 bases, with 8 bases separating them. The CDR3 spans 12 residues. DNA for the CDR3: TGCAGCGTTGATAGGGAGAAAGAGACCCAGTACTTC. Its protein product is CSVDREKETQYF.

The CDR3 loop reads CASSAGTGGDEQYF. DNA for the CDR3: TGTGCCAGCAGCGCCGGGACAGGGGGGGACGAGCAGTACTTC. The chain recombines TRBV7-2 with TRBJ2-7; TRBD1 aligns across 11 bases. The germline V gene encodes CDR1 SGHTA and CDR2 FQGNSA. V lost 5 bases to trimming and J lost 5 bases; unmatched junction nucleotides: 5. CDR3 length equals 14 residues. The variable domain in full, with the rest retrieved from reference TRBV7-2 and TRBJ2-7, is GAGVSQSPSNKVTEKGKDVELRCDPISGHTALYWYRQSLGQGLEFLIYFQGNSAPDKSGLPSDRFSAERTGGSVSTLTIQRTQQEDSAVYLCASSAGTGGDEQYFGPGTRLTVT.

The chain recombines TRBV12-5 with TRBJ2-7; D possibly corresponds to TRBD2 (6 bases). This CDR3 is 13 amino acids long. The germline CDR1 and CDR2 sequences are LGHNT and FRNRAP. V was pared by 6 bases and J by 3 bases, with 12 bases between. Here the CDR3 DNA reads TGTGCTAGTGGCGCGGGATGGGGCTACGAGCAGTACTTC. Translated: CASGAGWGYEQYF. The full variable domain, in which reference TRBV12-5 and TRBJ2-7 provide the parts outside the CDR3, is DARVTQTPRHKVTEMGQEVTMRCQPILGHNTVFWYRQTMMQGLELLAYFRNRAPLDDSGMPKDRFSAEMPDATLATLKIQPSEPRDSAVYFCASGAGWGYEQYFGPGTRLTVT.

CDR3 DNA sequence: TGTGCCAGCATGCTAGTGGGGGGGTTAAGTGAGCAGTTCTTC. It codes for CASMLVGGLSEQFF. The gene calls are TRBV11-2 and TRBJ2-1, with 7 bases lining up with TRBD2. This CDR3 contains 14 residues. V shed 7 bases and J 9 bases; nucleotides not matched to a gene: 12. Germline CDR1 and CDR2: SGHAT and FQNNGV.

The rearrangement links TRBV19 to TRBJ2-1; D gene unclear. Germline V lookup: CDR1 LNHDA, CDR2 SQIVND (reference sequence). Trimming left V 3 bases short and J 5 bases short, with 8 bases between. The CDR3 covers 13 residues. CDR3: CASSMETHNEQFF. CDR3 DNA: TGTGCCAGTAGTATGGAGACGCACAATGAGCAGTTCTTC.

This chain links TRBV6-5 with TRBJ1-1, with a weak D call TRBD1 (5 bases). CDR3 length equals 14 residues. Between the trimmed V and J ends, which lost 4 bases and 3 bases, there was a span of 12 bases. Germline V gives CDR1 MNHEY, CDR2 SVGAGI. CDR3 loop: CASSLDIGDTEAFF. CDR3 in DNA: TGTGCCAGCAGTTTGGACATTGGGGACACTGAAGCTTTCTTT.